The next 27 T cell receptor beta chains were all read from a single sample in a study of Ad26.COV2.S vaccination and SARS-CoV-2 variants. Assay: immunoSEQ multiplex PCR; the TCRdb copy retains only in-frame clones and omits some. This sample carries roughly 390,000 clones, approximately 91% of them seen once, and the ten largest clones take approximately 3.7%. Stated treatment: roughly 19 received Ad26.COV2.S at low or high dose, single or two shots; about five received placebo; per-sample allocation not given. Samples came from day 63 after the first vaccine or placebo injection. Sequenced here: peripheral blood, sampled in a trial of Ad26.COV2.S vaccine versus placebo. These receptors came from a person aged 18-65 years who received the Ad26.COV2.S COVID-19 vaccine or a placebo.

The CDR3 here is CAISGTGGNTIYF. Written as DNA, the CDR3 is TGTGCCATCAGTGGGACAGGTGGAAACACCATATATTTT. V usage is TRBV10-3 and J usage is TRBJ1-3; 7 bases map to TRBD1. The CDR3 has 13 residues. With 4 bases clipped from V and 3 bases from J, the junction kept 0 bases outside the gene matches. Germline V gene data show CDR1 as ENHRY and CDR2 as SYGVKD.

The chain recombines TRBV9 with TRBJ1-2; a weak D match, TRBD1 (5 bases). There are 13 residues in the CDR3. V gave up 4 bases and J gave up 5 bases, with 12 bases separating them. Germline lookup yields CDR1 SGDLS and CDR2 YYNGEE. Written as DNA, the CDR3 is TGTGCCAGCAGCCCACCGGACACATATGGCTACACCTTC. Its protein is CASSPPDTYGYTF.

This chain's CDR3 is CASSLLANYNEQFF. CDR3 sequence (DNA): TGCGCCAGCAGCTTACTAGCGAATTACAATGAGCAGTTCTTC. The V gene is TRBV5-1, the J gene TRBJ2-1, with 7 bases fitting TRBD2. The V segment lost 2 bases and the J segment 4 bases; nucleotides outside the gene matches: 3. Looked up from germline, CDR1 is SGHRS and CDR2 is YFSETQ. The length of the CDR3 is 14 residues.

The rearrangement joins TRBV7-9 to TRBJ2-7; the D gene is possibly TRBD2 (6 bases). V gave up 6 bases and J gave up 5 bases, with 20 bases separating them. Per germline, CDR1 SEHNR and CDR2 FQNEAQ (reference sequence). The CDR3 is 15 residues long. The DNA for the CDR3 is TGTGCCAGCAGGCCGGGGCCGCGACTAGGGGACGAGCAGTACTTC. Its protein product is CASRPGPRLGDEQYF.

A single count supports this clone. This sample includes further DNA sequences coding for the same CDR3. The J gene is TRBJ1-1, the V gene TRBV18; D uncertain. The CDR3 has 12 amino acids. V was trimmed by 3 bases and J by 2 bases, leaving 4 bases between them. From germline, CDR1 is KGHSH and CDR2 LQKENI. The chain's CDR3 is CASSPTNTEAFF. The CDR3 DNA reads TGTGCCAGCTCACCTACTAACACTGAAGCTTTCTTT.

The rearrangement uses TRBV6-8 and TRBJ2-5; 14 positions agree with TRBD2. V gave up 2 bases and J gave up 2 bases; unmatched junction bases: 4. This CDR3 contains 17 residues. Germline CDR1 MNHGY, CDR2 SAAAGT. CDR3 in amino acids: CASSYRRTSGGQETQYF. In DNA, the CDR3 is TGTGCCAGCAGTTACCGGCGGACTAGCGGGGGGCAAGAGACCCAGTACTTC.

The chain is built from TRBV5-1 and TRBJ1-1; 8 bases are shared with TRBD1. Germline values: CDR1 SGHRS, CDR2 YFSETQ. J lost 1 base, V lost 0 bases, and 2 bases had no gene match. The CDR3 loop spans 15 amino acids. In DNA, the CDR3 is TGCGCCAGCAGCTTGGCGGACAGGGAGAACACTGAAGCTTTCTTT. Protein sequence: CASSLADRENTEAFF.

This chain connects TRBV6-4 to TRBJ2-3; D is possibly TRBD1 (5 bases). The V end was cut by 4 bases, the J end by 2 bases, with 10 bases between. Germline V gene lookup returns CDR1 MRHNA and CDR2 SNTAGT. The CDR3 is 14 amino acids. For the CDR3, the DNA is TGTGCCAGCAGTGTAACAGGCGACACAGATACGCAGTATTTT. The encoded protein is CASSVTGDTDTQYF.

This clone was detected only a few times. This chain joins TRBV19 and TRBJ1-3, with D uncertain. Germline lookup yields CDR1 LNHDA and CDR2 SQIVND (reference sequence). V was trimmed by 1 base and J by 2 bases, leaving 6 bases between them. The CDR3 loop spans 14 amino acids. Written as DNA, the CDR3 is TGTGCCAGTAGTATAGCCCTTACTGGAAACACCATATATTTT. Its protein product is CASSIALTGNTIYF.

In nucleotides, the CDR3 is TGTGCCAGCAGCTTGGCCCCGGGCAGGGAGCACTATGGCTACACCTTC. Its protein is CASSLAPGREHYGYTF. The V call is TRBV11-2, the J call TRBJ1-2, with D perhaps matching TRBD1 (5 bases). Germline assignment: CDR1 SGHAT and CDR2 FQNNGV. This CDR3 is built from 16 residues. V was cut by 3 bases and J by 3 bases, with 17 bases left in between.

The chain employs TRBV30 and TRBJ1-6; D call uncertain. Germline values: CDR1 GTSNPN, CDR2 SVGIG (reference sequence). V was trimmed by 0 bases and J by 5 bases, leaving 8 bases between them. CDR3 size: 14 residues. DNA for the CDR3: TGTGCCTGGAGTGTTCGTCGGGATAATTCACCCCTCCACTTT. Protein sequence: CAWSVRRDNSPLHF.

The chain's CDR3 is CASSLFQNPSTDTQYF. In DNA, the CDR3 is TGTGCCAGCAGCTTGTTCCAAAACCCCAGCACAGATACGCAGTATTTT. V gene TRBV5-5 combines with J gene TRBJ2-3; the D is unclear. The germline V gene has CDR1 SGHKS and CDR2 YYEKEE (reference sequence). The CDR3 is 16 residues long. With 1 base removed from V and 0 bases from J, the gap between germline ends came to 12 bases.

This sequence joins TRBV12-3 or TRBV12-4 and TRBJ2-3, with no clear D. The CDR3 spans 13 residues. Between the trimmed V and J ends, which lost 2 bases and 5 bases, there was a span of 8 bases. CDR3 amino acids: CASSLSHLDTQYF. In DNA, the CDR3 is TGTGCCAGCAGTTTATCCCATCTAGATACGCAGTATTTT.

This clone showed up just once. J is TRBJ2-3 and V is TRBV5-1, with 11 bases that match TRBD2. The CDR3 extends over 18 amino acids. Germline V lookup: CDR1 SGHRS, CDR2 YFSETQ. Trimming took 6 bases from V and 3 from J; bases not matched to a gene: 15. Here the CDR3 reads CASNNAKGRLAGTDTQYF. CDR3 nucleotides: TGCGCCAGCAACAATGCGAAGGGGCGACTAGCGGGGACAGATACGCAGTATTTT.

This clone was observed once. This chain connects TRBV6-6 to TRBJ1-3; D remains ambiguous. Trimming cost V 8 bases and J 0 bases, with 17 bases left between them. The CDR3 has 16 amino acids. Germline CDR1 reads MNHNY; CDR2 reads SVGAGI (reference sequence). The CDR3 loop reads CASGFQPDFSGNTIYF. The CDR3 DNA is TGTGCCAGCGGATTCCAACCGGATTTCTCTGGAAACACCATATATTTT.

This chain uses TRBV11-2 with TRBJ1-4; D ambiguous. The germline CDR1 and CDR2 sequences are SGHAT and FQNNGV. The CDR3 covers 13 residues. Trimming took off 5 bases at V and 8 bases at J, with 12 bases between the two ends. The CDR3 reads CASSPSGGEKLFF. The DNA for the CDR3 is TGTGCCAGCAGCCCCTCGGGAGGGGAAAAACTGTTTTTT.

This clone was recorded once. The gene calls are TRBV4-1 and TRBJ1-1; the D is unclear. The CDR3 has 12 amino acids. The V gene's germline CDR1 is MGHRA and CDR2 YSYEKL. Between the trimmed V and J ends, which lost 5 bases and 8 bases, there was a span of 12 bases. CDR3 sequence (DNA): TGCGCCAGCAGCGGAAGGACGGTAGAAGCTTTCTTT. Amino acid sequence: CASSGRTVEAFF.

The chain recombines TRBV7-9 with TRBJ2-3; D could derive from TRBD1 or TRBD2 (6 bases each). Trimming removed 2 bases at V and 8 bases at J, with 17 bases between. Germline V gives CDR1 SEHNR, CDR2 FQNEAQ (reference sequence). The CDR3 runs 15 residues. CDR3 sequence: CASSLKGQEGGTQYF. The CDR3 bases are TGTGCCAGCAGCTTAAAGGGGCAGGAGGGGGGTACGCAGTATTTT.

The count of this clone is one. The rearrangement links TRBV7-6 to TRBJ1-3; no firm D call. V lost 8 bases and J lost 3, with 5 bases in between. The CDR3 sequence is 11 residues long. The germline gives CDR1 SGHVS, CDR2 FNYEAQ. CDR3 coding DNA: TGTGCCAGCTTAAGTGGAAACACCATATATTTT. It yields the protein CASLSGNTIYF.

This chain links TRBV15 with TRBJ2-7; TRBD2 is a possible D gene (5 bases). V gave up 5 bases and J gave up 4 bases, with 12 bases separating them. The CDR3 is 13 amino acids. Looked up from germline, CDR1 is LNHNV and CDR2 is YYDKDF (reference sequence). The CDR3 loop is CATSSTLAYEQYF. CDR3 sequence (DNA): TGTGCCACCAGCTCCACTCTAGCTTACGAGCAGTACTTC.

The rearrangement joins TRBV11-2 to TRBJ2-7, with 9 nucleotides matching TRBD1. With V trimmed by 5 bases and J by 5 bases, 10 bases remained unmatched. Germline loops: CDR1 SGHAT, CDR2 FQNNGV. The CDR3 length is 15 residues. CDR3 sequence (DNA): TGTGCCAGCAGCCTGGGACAGGGAGGCTCACACGAGCAGTACTTC. This gives the protein CASSLGQGGSHEQYF.

The chain uses TRBV7-8 and TRBJ2-2, with 8 bases fitting TRBD2. Germline trimming cut 1 base from V and 6 bases from J; bases unmatched to any gene: 13. The V gene's germline CDR1 is SGHVS and CDR2 FQNEAQ. The CDR3 spans 18 residues. Written as DNA, the CDR3 is TGTGCCAGCAGCTTAGTCGGTCCGGGGGGGGCTTCTCCCGGGGAGCTGTTTTTT. It specifies CASSLVGPGGASPGELFF.

In this sample, this clone turned up once. CDR3 nucleotides: TGTGCCAGCAGCTACCACAGGGTCCCTTACTCTGGGGCCAACGTCCTGACTTTC. Translation: CASSYHRVPYSGANVLTF. This chain uses TRBV7-8 with TRBJ2-6, with a possible D match to TRBD1 (6 bases). Trimming cost V 4 bases and J 0 bases, with 16 bases left between them. Germline CDR1 reads SGHVS; CDR2 reads FQNEAQ. The CDR3 runs 18 residues.

In the case of this clone: Within the sample, other DNA sequences also encode this same CDR3. V gene TRBV7-8 combines with J gene TRBJ2-3; 7 bases are shared with TRBD1. Germline CDR1 SGHVS, CDR2 FQNEAQ. The CDR3 contains 14 residues. V shed 1 base, J shed 4 bases, and the junction held 2 bases outside the gene matches. The CDR3 DNA is TGTGCCAGCAGCTTAGGACAGGGTGCAGATACGCAGTATTTT. This encodes CASSLGQGADTQYF.

The chain recombines TRBV3-1 (or the pseudogene TRBV3-2) with TRBJ1-5; 9 nucleotides align to TRBD1. CDR1 LGHDT and CDR2 YNNKEL come from the germline V gene (reference sequence). J was trimmed by 5 bases and V by 5 bases; bases with no gene match: 10. The CDR3 totals 16 residues. The CDR3 DNA is TGTGCCAGCAGCAAATGGGACAGGGAAACACATCAGCCCCAGCATTTT. It translates to CASSKWDRETHQPQHF.

V gene TRBV7-9 combines with J gene TRBJ2-7; 13 nucleotides match TRBD2. Per germline, CDR1 SEHNR and CDR2 FQNEAQ (reference sequence). V lost 3 bases and J lost 2; bases outside the gene matches: 4. There are 16 residues in the CDR3. CDR3: CASSFRLAGGTYEQYF. CDR3 DNA: TGTGCCAGCAGCTTTCGACTAGCGGGGGGAACCTACGAGCAGTACTTC.

The chain carries TRBV2 and TRBJ1-4; D is unclear. The V and J ends lost 0 bases and 5 bases respectively, with 10 bases between them. The germline V gene has CDR1 SNHLY and CDR2 FYNNEI. The CDR3 totals 15 residues. CDR3 protein: CASSEAPLLNEKLFF. The DNA of the CDR3 is TGTGCCAGCAGTGAAGCGCCGCTACTAAATGAAAAACTGTTTTTT.